Listed here are 5 T cell receptor beta chains from one sample, sequenced in a study of T cell repertoires in cytomegalovirus infection. Each CDR3 protein gets one entry after TCRdb re-called the reads with MiXCR. The sample contains about 150,000 distinct CDR3 sequences, roughly a quarter of which appear only once. Sequenced: PBMCs. The receptor set was obtained from a human donor in good health (CMV status not recorded). Some clones in this sample may be carry-over from other donors' samples.

This sequence joins TRBV28 and TRBJ1-3; possibly TRBD1 for D (5 bases). Germline-derived CDR1 and CDR2 are MDHEN and SYDVKM. This CDR3 region has 15 residues. Trimming took off 1 base at V and 4 bases at J, with 11 bases between the two ends. DNA of the CDR3: TGTGCCAGCAGTTTATTAGGGGAAGAAGGAAACACCATATATTTT. This sequence encodes CASSLLGEEGNTIYF.

This clonotype was detected many times. The V gene is TRBV11-2, the J gene TRBJ2-7, with a possible D match to TRBD1 (5 bases). Germline V gene lookup returns CDR1 SGHAT and CDR2 FQNNGV. V was trimmed by 4 bases and J by 7 bases, leaving 8 bases between them. The length of the CDR3 is 11 residues. The CDR3 spells CASSWGQEQYF. CDR3 bases: TGTGCCAGCAGCTGGGGCCAGGAGCAGTACTTC. The variable domain in full, with the rest retrieved from reference TRBV11-2 and TRBJ2-7, is EAGVAQSPRYKIIEKRQSVAFWCNPISGHATLYWYQQILGQGPKLLIQFQNNGVVDDSQLPKDRFSAERLKGVDSTLKIQPAKLEDSAVYLCASSWGQEQYFGPGTRLTVT.

This clonotype came up many times. The rearrangement links TRBV7-9 to TRBJ2-5; the D gene is possibly TRBD2 (6 bases). The germline CDR1 and CDR2 sequences are SEHNR and FQNEAQ (reference sequence). This CDR3 is 15 amino acids long. The ends were cut back, 4 bases at V and 4 bases at J, with 16 bases in the middle. CDR3 protein: CASSSLAERGETQYF. In DNA, the CDR3 is TGTGCCAGCAGCTCTTTAGCGGAGAGAGGAGAGACCCAGTACTTC.

The V call is TRBV20-1, the J call TRBJ2-1, with D possibly TRBD2 on 7 matching bases. CDR1 is DFQATT, CDR2 SNEGSKA, per germline (reference sequence). Trimming removed 5 bases from V and 4 bases from J, with 18 bases in between. The CDR3 totals 15 residues. The CDR3 region has the DNA TGCAGTGCTCCTCCGGGGGGCGGCCCGTACAATGAGCAGTTCTTC. This codes for CSAPPGGGPYNEQFF.

The chain recombines TRBV20-1 with TRBJ2-1, with 7 bases lining up with TRBD1. There are 16 residues in the CDR3. The V gene's germline CDR1 is DFQATT and CDR2 SNEGSKA (reference sequence). J lost 14 bases, V lost 6 bases, and 25 bases had no gene match. In DNA, the CDR3 is TGCAGTGCGCCTACAGGGGCCAAAAGACAGATGCGAGGAGAGTTCTTC. Translating gives CSAPTGAKRQMRGEFF.